These 9 T cell receptor beta chains share one sample of origin, sequenced in a study of blood T cell repertoires in COVID-19 (TCRdb year 2020). The library was prepared using the immunoSEQ multiplex PCR assay. Here the immuneACCESS table is served through TCRdb, limited to in-frame sequences with V and J called. Missing clones are a known gap in these copies; in checked studies unresolved V genes cover under half, and the rest lacks a known reason. This sample is represented by a few hundred thousand clones; roughly 85% of them were singletons. Roughly 2.2% of the sample comes from the top ten. The material sequenced was peripheral blood. The receptors come from a woman in her seventies with COVID-19, enrolled during active disease.

The DNA of the CDR3 is TGTGCCAGCAGGCAAACGGGTCTTGACTACGAGCAGTACTTC. It yields the protein CASRQTGLDYEQYF. This sequence joins TRBV7-3 and TRBJ2-7; no firm D call. The CDR3 spans 14 residues. The ends were cut back, 6 bases at V and 3 bases at J, with 15 bases in the middle. Germline assignment: CDR1 SGHTA and CDR2 FQGTGA.

This clone was counted a few times. The chain carries TRBV4-3 and TRBJ2-7, with 8 bases aligning to TRBD1. The germline V gene encodes CDR1 LGHNA and CDR2 YSLEER. Trimming cost V 0 bases and J 5 bases; bases outside gene matches: 3. The CDR3 is made up of 14 amino acids. The CDR3 DNA sequence: TGCGCCAGCAGCCAAGACGGACAGGGAAACGAGCAGTACTTC. This encodes CASSQDGQGNEQYF.

The chain joins TRBV19 to TRBJ1-2; no reliable D call. The CDR3 loop spans 14 amino acids. Per germline, CDR1 LNHDA and CDR2 SQIVND (reference sequence). Between the trimmed V and J ends, which lost 0 bases and 7 bases, there was a span of 12 bases. As DNA, the CDR3 is TGTGCCAGTAGTATAGAGGCAGCGGTAGTTGGCTACACCTTC. Amino acid sequence: CASSIEAAVVGYTF.

The V gene is TRBV18, the J gene TRBJ2-7; tentatively, D is TRBD2 (5 bases). CDR3 length: 15 residues. CDR1 and CDR2 (germline): KGHSH, LQKENI. With 6 bases removed from V and 1 base from J, the gap between germline ends came to 16 bases. The CDR3 spells CASSVPTGNSYEQYF. The CDR3 DNA sequence: TGTGCCAGCTCGGTCCCAACCGGGAATTCCTACGAGCAGTACTTC.

The V and J genes are TRBV6-5 and TRBJ1-1, with a tentative D call TRBD1 (6 bases). This CDR3 has 13 residues. CDR1 MNHEY and CDR2 SVGAGI come from the germline V gene. V was cut by 2 bases and J by 5 bases, with 9 bases left in between. In DNA form, the CDR3 reads TGTGCCAGCAGTTACCTACAGGGAACTGAAGCTTTCTTT. As protein: CASSYLQGTEAFF.

This clone has just one count. The V call is TRBV30, the J call TRBJ1-2; 7 bases agree with TRBD1. The V segment lost 4 bases and the J segment 8 bases; nucleotides outside the gene matches: 4. CDR3 length equals 11 residues. Germline V CDR1 and CDR2: GTSNPN, SVGIG (reference sequence). Written as DNA, the CDR3 is TGTGCCTGGACAGGGGGAGAAGGCTACACCTTC. It encodes CAWTGGEGYTF.

Here the CDR3 DNA reads TGTGCCAGCAGCCAAGAGATGAGAGGGCGATTAACTGAAGCTTTCTTT. Its protein product is CASSQEMRGRLTEAFF. The V call is TRBV3-1 (or the pseudogene TRBV3-2), the J call TRBJ1-1; D ambiguous. Germline V gene sequence: CDR1 LGHDT, CDR2 YNNKEL (reference sequence). The CDR3 covers 16 residues. Trimming left V 0 bases short and J 5 bases short, with 16 bases between.

The chain recombines TRBV7-2 with TRBJ1-2, with D hard to call. The V gene lost 0 bases and the J gene lost 4 bases, with 12 bases spanning the gap. The germline CDR1 and CDR2 sequences are SGHTA and FQGNSA. This CDR3 spans 15 amino acids. The CDR3 coding sequence is TGTGCCAGCAGCTTAGCGGTTGAGGGCAGCTATGGCTACACCTTC. It is translated as CASSLAVEGSYGYTF.

The V and J genes are TRBV3-1 (or the pseudogene TRBV3-2) and TRBJ1-5; 8 bases map to TRBD1. This CDR3 has 15 residues. The germline V gene encodes CDR1 LGHDT and CDR2 YNNKEL (reference sequence). V gave up 4 bases and J gave up 7 bases; unmatched junction bases: 9. CDR3 in DNA: TGTGCCAGCAGCCGGACGACAGGGGTAAACCAGCCCCAGCATTTT. Translating gives CASSRTTGVNQPQHF.